This TCR beta chain is from a study of identical twins. TCRdb ran MiXCR on the 5' RACE reads and lists one entry per CDR3 protein. The table records under 1 million distinct CDR3 sequences, 9% to 15% of them present only once. Study results and caveats: Cross-sectional statistics underpinned the conclusions; the same donors were not followed. Models predicted less out-of-frame TCR alpha sharing in monozygotic twins than was found.

Notes on this clonotype: Its antigen remains unidentified.

This sample was also put to use in a study of yellow fever vaccine responses in identical twins. That work states: On the reported evidence, twins' vaccine T cell responses seemed partly convergent and partly personalized.

Sequencing was carried out using PBMCs. The sequence derives from a woman younger than 35 in good health.

The DNA for the CDR3 is TGCGCCAGCAGCGGCCGGGACAGGGAAGCGCAAGAAAAACTGTTTTTT. The encoded protein is CASSGRDREAQEKLFF. The rearrangement links TRBV5-1 to TRBJ1-4, with 9 bases lining up with TRBD1. This CDR3 region has 16 residues. The J segment lost 8 bases and the V segment lost 4 bases, leaving 12 bases of the junction unmatched. CDR1 and CDR2 from the germline V gene are SGHRS and YFSETQ.